One and the same sample provided the 30 T cell receptor beta chains below, sequenced in a study of CD8 T cells in ankylosing spondylitis. Study findings and constraints: One TCR beta motif, made up of eight or nine highly homologous variants, appeared characteristic of ankylosing spondylitis blood.

TCRdb used MiXCR to reprocess the 5' RACE reads, holding one entry per CDR3 protein. Here the sample spans 750,000 to 850,000 distinct CDR3 sequences, about 11% being singletons. No antigens are known for them. The sample consisted of blood, either unsorted or a sorted T cell fraction (not recorded which). The receptors come from a male donor with ankylosing spondylitis.

This chain links TRBV6-5 with TRBJ2-7; D not certain. CDR3 length equals 15 residues. Germline V lookup: CDR1 MNHEY, CDR2 SVGAGI. V was pared by 1 base and J by 0 bases, with 10 bases between. The CDR3 DNA reads as TGTGCCAGCAGTTACTACAAAGGCCCCTCCTACGAGCAGTACTTC. It codes for CASSYYKGPSYEQYF.

The chain is built from TRBV18 and TRBJ2-3; D gene uncertain. Trimming took 5 bases from V and 4 from J, leaving 19 bases between them. The CDR3 contains 16 residues. The germline V gene encodes CDR1 KGHSH and CDR2 LQKENI. The CDR3 region is CASSAKRPGVADTQYF. DNA for the CDR3: TGTGCCAGCTCAGCAAAAAGGCCCGGCGTTGCAGATACGCAGTATTTT. The entire variable domain, with the rest obtained from reference TRBV18 and TRBJ2-3, is as follows: NAGVMQNPRHLVRRRGQEARLRCSPMKGHSHVYWYRQLPEEGLKFMVYLQKENIIDESGMPKERFSAEFPKEGPSILRIQQVVRGDSAAYFCASSAKRPGVADTQYFGPGTRLTVL.

This clonotype occurred a few times. V is TRBV5-1 and J is TRBJ1-3; D not resolved. V was pared by 2 bases and J by 3 bases, with 9 bases between. The CDR3 is made up of 14 amino acids. CDR1 SGHRS and CDR2 YFSETQ come from the germline V gene. This CDR3 reads CASSLTADGNTIYF. The CDR3 DNA reads TGCGCCAGCAGCTTAACGGCAGATGGAAACACCATATATTTT.

The sample holds a few counts of this clonotype. The chain employs TRBV4-3 and TRBJ1-1, with D uncertain. Germline V lookup: CDR1 LGHNA, CDR2 YSLEER. Trimming left V 1 base short and J 0 bases short, with 12 bases between. This CDR3 has 16 residues. In DNA, the CDR3 is TGCGCCAGCAGCCAAGGAGTGAATAGGGTGAACACTGAAGCTTTCTTT. Amino acids: CASSQGVNRVNTEAFF.

This clonotype appeared many times. The V call is TRBV5-1, the J call TRBJ1-5, with D hard to call. The CDR3 consists of 15 residues. Germline values: CDR1 SGHRS, CDR2 YFSETQ. Between the trimmed V and J ends, which lost 0 bases and 0 bases, there was a span of 7 bases. The DNA of the CDR3 is TGCGCCAGCAGCTTGGCCGGTTATAGCAATCAGCCCCAGCATTTT. Residues: CASSLAGYSNQPQHF.

This clonotype occurred many times. The CDR3 loop reads CASSWRGPDTQYF. For the CDR3, the DNA is TGTGCCAGCAGCTGGAGGGGGCCAGATACGCAGTATTTT. J is TRBJ2-3 and V is TRBV7-2, with D possibly TRBD1 on 7 matching bases. The length of the CDR3 is 13 residues. Germline V lookup: CDR1 SGHTA, CDR2 FQGNSA. V lost 4 bases, J lost 4 bases, and 9 bases lay in between.

A few counts support this clonotype. This CDR3 reads CATSRDPRGPANTGELFF. CDR3 DNA sequence: TGTGCCACCAGCAGAGATCCGCGGGGGCCCGCGAACACCGGGGAGCTGTTTTTT. V is TRBV15 and J is TRBJ2-2, with a weak D call TRBD2 (7 bases). V lost 0 bases, J lost 0 bases, and 14 bases lay in between. The CDR3 length is 18 residues. In germline, CDR1 is LNHNV, CDR2 YYDKDF (reference sequence).

This clonotype came up a few times. This chain links TRBV20-1 with TRBJ2-1; no clear D. The CDR3 spans 16 residues. Trimming cost V 1 base and J 2 bases, with 15 bases left between them. The germline gives CDR1 DFQATT, CDR2 SNEGSKA (reference sequence). CDR3: CSARVFGNSAYNEQFF. CDR3 sequence (DNA): TGCAGTGCTAGAGTGTTTGGGAATTCCGCCTACAATGAGCAGTTCTTC.

This clonotype was observed a few times. The J gene is TRBJ1-1, the V gene TRBV20-1; D is ambiguous. CDR3 length: 15 residues. The germline gives CDR1 DFQATT, CDR2 SNEGSKA (reference sequence). In DNA, the CDR3 is TGCAGCGCGCCCTACGACCCGCGGGGTAGAACTGAAGCTTTCTTT. Translation: CSAPYDPRGRTEAFF.

The J gene is TRBJ1-5, the V gene TRBV2, with no clear D. From germline, CDR1 is SNHLY and CDR2 FYNNEI. Trimming left V 7 bases short and J 8 bases short, with 3 bases between. The CDR3 spans 9 residues. CDR3 residues: CASKEPQHF. In DNA form, the CDR3 reads TGTGCCAGCAAGGAGCCCCAGCATTTT.

The chain links TRBV7-2 to TRBJ2-7; no clear D gene. V was trimmed by 2 bases and J by 4 bases, leaving 9 bases between them. CDR3 length equals 13 residues. In germline, CDR1 is SGHTA, CDR2 FQGNSA. DNA for the CDR3: TGTGCCAGCAGCTTATGGGTCGGTTACGAGCAGTACTTC. Translating it yields CASSLWVGYEQYF.

This clonotype has just a few counts. The chain carries TRBV11-2 and TRBJ2-3; 9 positions agree with TRBD1. The CDR3 loop spans 15 amino acids. V lost 3 bases and J lost 12; bases outside the gene matches: 13. Per the germline V gene, CDR1 is SGHAT and CDR2 is FQNNGV. CDR3: CASSFGVTGGLRQYF. Here the CDR3 DNA reads TGTGCCAGCAGCTTTGGCGTTACAGGGGGCCTAAGACAGTATTTT.

The chain has TRBV28 and TRBJ1-5; TRBD1 agrees at 7 bases. In germline, CDR1 is MDHEN, CDR2 SYDVKM. This CDR3 spans 14 amino acids. The V gene end was trimmed by 7 bases and the J gene end by 5 bases; junction bases not matched to a gene: 8. The CDR3 coding sequence is TGTGCCAGCACTATCGACAGGGCTCATCAGCCCCAGCATTTT. This encodes CASTIDRAHQPQHF.

This clonotype was detected many times. CDR3 in amino acids: CASSRTRDLNTEAFF. The CDR3 coding sequence is TGTGCCAGCAGCCGTACGAGGGACTTGAACACTGAAGCTTTCTTT. The genes are TRBV4-2 and TRBJ1-1; the D gene is possibly TRBD1 (5 bases). The CDR3 consists of 15 residues. V was clipped by 4 bases and J by 0 bases, with 12 bases between them. Looked up from germline, CDR1 is LGHNA and CDR2 is YNFKEQ.

In its sample, this clonotype was seen a few times. V and J are TRBV4-2 and TRBJ2-5, with D tentatively TRBD2 (6 bases). Germline V gives CDR1 LGHNA, CDR2 YNFKEQ. The V gene lost 1 base and the J gene lost 4 bases, with 10 bases spanning the gap. This CDR3 has 14 residues. CDR3 residues: CASSQAIGGETQYF. DNA of the CDR3: TGTGCCAGCAGCCAAGCGATCGGGGGAGAGACCCAGTACTTC.

The V gene is TRBV6-1, the J gene TRBJ1-4; D may be TRBD1 (5 bases). Between the trimmed V and J ends, which lost 3 bases and 5 bases, there was a span of 13 bases. Germline values: CDR1 MNHNS, CDR2 SASEGT. The CDR3 loop spans 15 amino acids. Here the CDR3 DNA reads TGTGCCAGCAGTGATCCGGGACGGTGGAATGAAAAACTGTTTTTT. It codes for CASSDPGRWNEKLFF.

This chain joins TRBV20-1 and TRBJ2-5, with D possibly called TRBD1 or TRBD2 (5 bases each). The CDR3 totals 13 residues. V was clipped by 7 bases and J by 5 bases, with 17 bases between them. CDR1 and CDR2 from the germline V gene are DFQATT and SNEGSKA (reference sequence). Written as DNA, the CDR3 is TGCAGTGTGGAGCGGAACCCAGGGGAGACCCAGTACTTC. Its translation: CSVERNPGETQYF.

This clonotype has just a few counts. The V gene is TRBV20-1, the J gene TRBJ2-2, with a weak D call TRBD2 (5 bases). Germline lookup yields CDR1 DFQATT and CDR2 SNEGSKA (reference sequence). Trimming pared 3 bases from V and 5 bases from J, leaving 10 bases between. The CDR3 is 13 amino acids. CDR3: CSARIGGTGELFF. The CDR3 nucleotides read TGCAGTGCTAGGATCGGAGGAACCGGGGAGCTGTTTTTT.

The table lists this clonotype with a few counts. This chain links TRBV9 with TRBJ1-4; D call uncertain. The CDR3 runs 14 residues. Looked up from germline, CDR1 is SGDLS and CDR2 is YYNGEE. Trimming removed 0 bases from V and 5 bases from J, with 8 bases in between. CDR3 sequence (DNA): TGTGCCAGCAGCGTAGAGCCCTTAAATGAAAAACTGTTTTTT. Its protein is CASSVEPLNEKLFF.

This chain joins TRBV5-5 and TRBJ1-5; D is possibly TRBD1 (6 bases). The CDR3 is 13 amino acids. Trimming removed 2 bases at V and 9 bases at J, with 12 bases between. Germline-derived CDR1 and CDR2 are SGHKS and YYEKEE (reference sequence). The CDR3 DNA sequence: TGTGCCAGCAGCTTAGCAGGGGAAGGGCCCCAGCATTTT. The encoded protein is CASSLAGEGPQHF. Complete variable domain (other parts from reference TRBV5-5 and TRBJ1-5): DAGVTQSPTHLIKTRGQQVTLRCSPISGHKSVSWYQQVLGQGPQFIFQYYEKEERGRGNFPDRFSARQFPNYSSELNVNALLLGDSALYLCASSLAGEGPQHFGDGTRLSIL.

The chain couples TRBV2 to TRBJ1-6, with 9 bases that match TRBD1. The CDR3 has 17 amino acids. J gave up 0 bases and V 6 bases, and 6 bases lay outside the gene matches. From germline, CDR1 is SNHLY and CDR2 FYNNEI. CDR3 residues: CASRGQGKSSYNSPLHF. Written as DNA, the CDR3 is TGTGCCAGCAGAGGACAGGGGAAGAGCTCCTATAATTCACCCCTCCACTTT.

The chain's CDR3 is CASSPGGEGRLTF. The CDR3 DNA reads as TGTGCCAGCTCACCAGGAGGGGAGGGAAGACTGACTTTC. The gene calls are TRBV18 and TRBJ2-6; 7 bases map to TRBD2. V lost 2 bases and J lost 16; bases outside the gene matches: 8. This CDR3 spans 13 amino acids. Per germline, CDR1 KGHSH and CDR2 LQKENI.

In this sample, this clonotype turned up a few times. The V and J genes are TRBV6-1 and TRBJ2-1; D is perhaps TRBD1 (5 bases). CDR1 and CDR2 (germline): MNHNS, SASEGT. The CDR3 consists of 14 residues. V lost 8 bases and J 1 base, leaving 12 bases between the germline ends. The CDR3 sequence is CASRATVSYNEQFF. Written as DNA, the CDR3 is TGTGCCAGCCGGGCGACAGTATCCTACAATGAGCAGTTCTTC.

V gene TRBV9 combines with J gene TRBJ2-1; 7 bases line up with TRBD2. CDR1 is SGDLS, CDR2 YYNGEE, per germline. Unmatched junction bases numbered 4, after V lost 2 bases and J lost 5 bases. This CDR3 is 14 amino acids long. The CDR3 sequence: CASSVGGVNNEQFF. In nucleotides, the CDR3 is TGTGCCAGCAGCGTGGGGGGGGTAAACAATGAGCAGTTCTTC. The entire variable domain, with the rest obtained from reference TRBV9 and TRBJ2-1, is as follows: DSGVTQTPKHLITATGQRVTLRCSPRSGDLSVYWYQQSLDQGLQFLIQYYNGEERAKGNILERFSAQQFPDLHSELNLSSLELGDSALYFCASSVGGVNNEQFFGPGTRLTVL.

The V gene is TRBV10-3, the J gene TRBJ2-3; TRBD1 aligns across 9 bases. V shed 9 bases and J 3 bases; nucleotides not matched to a gene: 4. CDR1 and CDR2 (germline): ENHRY, SYGVKD. This CDR3 comprises 13 residues. The CDR3 sequence is CAMGGQGTDTQYF. The DNA of the CDR3 is TGTGCCATGGGGGGACAGGGAACAGATACGCAGTATTTT.

This clonotype was recorded a few times. The chain uses TRBV20-1 and TRBJ1-5; 11 bases line up with TRBD1. J lost 6 bases, V lost 7 bases, and 8 bases had no gene match. Per the germline V gene, CDR1 is DFQATT and CDR2 is SNEGSKA (reference sequence). This CDR3 is built from 14 residues. The CDR3 here is CSVHGTGGSQPQHF. The CDR3 coding sequence is TGCAGTGTTCACGGGACAGGGGGTTCTCAGCCCCAGCATTTT.

The chain uses TRBV20-1 and TRBJ1-2; D call uncertain. CDR1 DFQATT and CDR2 SNEGSKA come from the germline V gene (reference sequence). Trimming stripped 4 bases from V and 2 bases from J, with 8 bases between. CDR3 size: 12 residues. The chain's CDR3 is CSAIAGNYGYTF. In DNA, the CDR3 is TGCAGTGCTATAGCAGGAAACTATGGCTACACCTTC.

This clonotype turned up a few times. The V and J genes are TRBV4-2 and TRBJ2-3, with 15 bases matching TRBD2. This CDR3 region has 18 residues. The germline V gene encodes CDR1 LGHNA and CDR2 YNFKEQ. The junction had 5 bases not matched to a gene; V was cut back by 2 bases and J by 2 bases. DNA of the CDR3: TGTGCCAGCAGCCAACTCGGGACTAGCGGGGGGTACACAGATACGCAGTATTTT. Its translation is CASSQLGTSGGYTDTQYF.

J is TRBJ2-5 and V is TRBV20-1; possibly TRBD1 or TRBD2 for D (6 bases each). This CDR3 has 12 residues. The V end lost 5 bases, the J end lost 5 bases, and 12 bases lay between the germline ends. Germline assignment: CDR1 DFQATT and CDR2 SNEGSKA (reference sequence). CDR3 nucleotides: TGCAGTGCTGAGGGGGGATCGGAGACCCAGTACTTC. Translation gives CSAEGGSETQYF.

This clonotype was detected many times. The chain couples TRBV15 to TRBJ2-2; 8 nucleotides align to TRBD2. CDR3 length: 15 residues. The germline V gene encodes CDR1 LNHNV and CDR2 YYDKDF (reference sequence). V shed 1 base, J shed 5 bases, and the junction held 3 bases outside the gene matches. CDR3 in DNA: TGTGCCACCAGCAGAGCGGCGGGAGGTACCGGGGAGCTGTTTTTT. Amino acid sequence: CATSRAAGGTGELFF. The full variable domain, rest sourced from reference TRBV15 and TRBJ2-2, is DAMVIQNPRYQVTQFGKPVTLSCSQTLNHNVMYWYQQKSSQAPKLLFHYYDKDFNNEADTPDNFQSRRPNTSFCFLDIRSPGLGDTAMYLCATSRAAGGTGELFFGEGSRLTVL.